The present TCR beta chain was sequenced within a study of shared clonotypes between healthy human individuals. This clone has just one count. Antigen specificity is unknown. Study-level findings and limits: Naive CD4 clonotypes were shared across several donors at around 5%.

Only in-frame clones appear in the TCRdb table, and some are missing; sequencing was by immunoSEQ multiplex PCR. Among hundreds of thousands of clones listed, roughly 98% were seen once. The CDR3 length is 14 residues. V lost 6 bases and J 9 bases, leaving 18 bases between the germline ends. Germline lookup yields CDR1 SGHTA and CDR2 FQGNSA. Naive-designated CD8 cells lacked CD45RO, were positively enriched for CCR7, and omitted terminally differentiated effector memory CD45RA+ cells. The TCR was taken from a man aged 30 to 45 in good health. The V call is TRBV7-2, the J call TRBJ2-1, with a possible D match to TRBD2 (6 bases). Sequences were obtained from naive CD8+ T cells sorted from blood. CDR3 nucleotide sequence: TGTGCCAGCAGATCGCCTAGCGCGGGACCTGAGCAGTTCTTC. Amino acid sequence: CASRSPSAGPEQFF.